This T cell receptor beta chain was profiled in a study of blood T cell repertoires in COVID-19. Clones were sequenced by immunoSEQ multiplex PCR, and TCRdb holds only the in-frame ones, with some missing. The sample yields some 130,000 clones, 90% seen once. The CDR3 runs 18 residues. V lost 5 bases, J lost 2 bases, and 23 bases lay in between. Germline V gene lookup returns CDR1 SGHVS and CDR2 FQNEAQ. The chain employs TRBV7-8 and TRBJ2-3, with D perhaps matching TRBD2 (6 bases). This receptor was obtained from a man aged 45-65 years with active COVID-19. Sample: peripheral blood. CDR3 sequence reads: CASSPRGSRGSSTDTQYF. The CDR3 DNA reads TGTGCCAGCAGCCCAAGGGGAAGTCGGGGGTCCTCCACAGATACGCAGTATTTT.